This TCR beta chain was captured in a study of blood T cells in healthy people across ages. Study summary: For every two T cells, template switching captured about one barcoded beta molecule.

With a J-beta primer mix and a sample-barcoded 5' primer, a second PCR ran about 7 to 11 cycles. TCRdb used MiXCR to reprocess the 5' RACE reads, holding one entry per CDR3 protein. The repertoire holds 890,000 or so distinct CDR3 sequences, with approximately 67% as singletons. The clonotype comes from a man under 40 in good health. The sequencing sample was made of blood.

The CDR3: CASSLVTGSYGYTF. The DNA of the CDR3 is TGTGCCAGCAGTCTAGTGACAGGGAGCTATGGCTACACCTTC. The chain is built from TRBV27 and TRBJ1-2, with 7 bases aligning to TRBD1. Germline trimming cut 5 bases from V and 4 bases from J; bases unmatched to any gene: 7. This CDR3 region has 14 residues. Germline V gene data show CDR1 as MNHEY and CDR2 as SMNVEV (reference sequence).